This T cell receptor (beta chain) came from a study of Ad26.COV2.S vaccination and SARS-CoV-2 variants. Overall study findings and caveats: Comparability of non-spike TCR breadth was observed across vaccine and placebo recipients.

Comment on this clone: Its specificity is unknown.

Treatment in this sample: roughly 20 received Ad26.COV2.S at low or high dose, single or two shots; roughly five received placebo; per-sample allocation not given. Sample collection was performed on day 63 after the first vaccine or placebo injection. Wuhan-strain spike was delivered by a replication-incompetent Ad26 vector. Trimming cost V 0 bases and J 8 bases, with 15 bases left between them. CDR1 and CDR2 from the germline V gene are SGDLS and YYNGEE. CDR3 length: 15 amino acids. TCRdb keeps only in-frame clones here, not all; method: immunoSEQ multiplex PCR. The sample holds more than 400,000 clones, about nine tenths seen once.

V gene TRBV9 combines with J gene TRBJ1-5; perhaps TRBD1 as D (5 bases). The input for sequencing was peripheral blood, taken in a trial of Ad26.COV2.S vaccine versus placebo. This TCR came from a person between 18 and 60 years old who received the Ad26.COV2.S COVID-19 vaccine or a placebo. Here the CDR3 reads CASSVAAGLEEPQHF. The CDR3, as DNA: TGTGCCAGCAGCGTAGCGGCGGGGCTCGAGGAGCCCCAGCATTTT.